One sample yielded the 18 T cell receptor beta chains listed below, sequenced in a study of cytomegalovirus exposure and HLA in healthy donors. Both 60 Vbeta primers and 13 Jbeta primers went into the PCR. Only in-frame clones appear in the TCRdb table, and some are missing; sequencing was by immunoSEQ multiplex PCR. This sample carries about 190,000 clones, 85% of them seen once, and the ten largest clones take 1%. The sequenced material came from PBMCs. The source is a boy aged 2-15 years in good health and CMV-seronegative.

CDR3 DNA: TGCGCCAGCAGCTTGGCTTCCAGCGGGAGTTTATCCGGGGAGCTGTTTTTT. Translated: CASSLASSGSLSGELFF. The rearrangement joins TRBV5-1 to TRBJ2-2; 8 bases are shared with TRBD2. Germline CDR1 SGHRS, CDR2 YFSETQ. V shed 0 bases and J 6 bases; nucleotides not matched to a gene: 10. The CDR3 is made up of 17 amino acids.

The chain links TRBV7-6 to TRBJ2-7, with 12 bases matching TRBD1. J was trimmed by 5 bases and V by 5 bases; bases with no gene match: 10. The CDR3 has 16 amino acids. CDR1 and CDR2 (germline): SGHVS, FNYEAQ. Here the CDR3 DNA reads TGTGCCAGCAGCCCCCGACCGGGACAGGGGGCGAACGAGCAGTACTTC. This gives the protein CASSPRPGQGANEQYF.

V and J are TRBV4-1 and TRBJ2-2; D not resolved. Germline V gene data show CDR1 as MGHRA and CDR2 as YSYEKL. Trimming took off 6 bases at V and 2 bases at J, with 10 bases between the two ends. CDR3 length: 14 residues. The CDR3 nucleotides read TGCGCCAGCAGACTACTTATAAACACCGGGGAGCTGTTTTTT. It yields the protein CASRLLINTGELFF.

CDR3 sequence (DNA): TGTGCCAGCAGCTTAGGGCGGGGGGGCCTAGAGACCCAGTACTTC. Encoded protein: CASSLGRGGLETQYF. The rearrangement links TRBV7-8 to TRBJ2-5; 9 bases are a match to TRBD2. Germline trimming cut 1 base from V and 4 bases from J; bases unmatched to any gene: 4. CDR1 and CDR2 from the germline V gene are SGHVS and FQNEAQ. The CDR3 contains 15 residues.

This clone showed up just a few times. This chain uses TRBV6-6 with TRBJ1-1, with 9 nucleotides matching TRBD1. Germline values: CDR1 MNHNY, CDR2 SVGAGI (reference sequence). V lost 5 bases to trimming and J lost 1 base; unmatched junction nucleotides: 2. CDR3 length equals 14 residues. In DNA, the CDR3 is TGTGCCAGCAGTGTGGGACAGGGGAACACTGAAGCTTTCTTT. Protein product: CASSVGQGNTEAFF.

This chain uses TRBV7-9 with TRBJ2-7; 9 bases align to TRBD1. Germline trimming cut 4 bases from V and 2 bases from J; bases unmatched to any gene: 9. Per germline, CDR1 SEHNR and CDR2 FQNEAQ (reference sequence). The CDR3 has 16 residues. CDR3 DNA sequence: TGTGCCAGCAGCTCCCGCTGGGACAGGGTCCCCTACGAGCAGTACGTC. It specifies CASSSRWDRVPYEQYV.

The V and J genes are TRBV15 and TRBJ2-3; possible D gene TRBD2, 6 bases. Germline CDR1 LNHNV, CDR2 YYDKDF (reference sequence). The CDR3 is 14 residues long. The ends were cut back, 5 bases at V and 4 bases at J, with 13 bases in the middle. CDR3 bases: TGTGCCACCAGCGGTTCCGGGGGTCCAGATACGCAGTATTTT. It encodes CATSGSGGPDTQYF. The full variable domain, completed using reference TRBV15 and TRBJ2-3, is DAMVIQNPRYQVTQFGKPVTLSCSQTLNHNVMYWYQQKSSQAPKLLFHYYDKDFNNEADTPDNFQSRRPNTSFCFLDIRSPGLGDTAMYLCATSGSGGPDTQYFGPGTRLTVL.

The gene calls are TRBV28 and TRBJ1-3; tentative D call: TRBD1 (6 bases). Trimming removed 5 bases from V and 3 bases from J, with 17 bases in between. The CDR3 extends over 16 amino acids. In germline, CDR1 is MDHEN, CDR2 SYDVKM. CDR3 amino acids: CASSGGGGGIGNTIYF. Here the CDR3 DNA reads TGTGCCAGCAGTGGGGGCGGCGGGGGAATTGGAAACACCATATATTTT.

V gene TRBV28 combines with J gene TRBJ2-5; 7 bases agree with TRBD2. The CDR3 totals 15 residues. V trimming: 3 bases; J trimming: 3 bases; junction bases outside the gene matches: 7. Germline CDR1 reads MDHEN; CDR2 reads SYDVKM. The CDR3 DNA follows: TGTGCCAGCAGTTTCCTCCTGGGGAGGGAAGAGACCCAGTACTTC. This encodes CASSFLLGREETQYF.

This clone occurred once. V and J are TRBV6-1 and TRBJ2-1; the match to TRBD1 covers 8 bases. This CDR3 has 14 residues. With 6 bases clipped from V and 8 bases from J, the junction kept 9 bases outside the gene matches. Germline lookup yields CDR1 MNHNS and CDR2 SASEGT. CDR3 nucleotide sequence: TGTGCCAGCAGAATCCGGGACAGGCGGCATGAGCAGTTCTTC. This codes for CASRIRDRRHEQFF.

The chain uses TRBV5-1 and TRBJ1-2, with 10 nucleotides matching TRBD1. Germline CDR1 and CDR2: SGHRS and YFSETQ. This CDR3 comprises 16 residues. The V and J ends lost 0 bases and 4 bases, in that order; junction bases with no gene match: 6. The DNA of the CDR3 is TGCGCCAGCAGCTTGGCCGGGGGACAGGGGACCTATGGCTACACCTTC. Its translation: CASSLAGGQGTYGYTF. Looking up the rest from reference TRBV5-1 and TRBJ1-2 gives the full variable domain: KAGVTQTPRYLIKTRGQQVTLSCSPISGHRSVSWYQQTPGQGLQFLFEYFSETQRNKGNFPGRFSGRQFSNSRSEMNVSTLELGDSALYLCASSLAGGQGTYGYTFGSGTRLTVV.

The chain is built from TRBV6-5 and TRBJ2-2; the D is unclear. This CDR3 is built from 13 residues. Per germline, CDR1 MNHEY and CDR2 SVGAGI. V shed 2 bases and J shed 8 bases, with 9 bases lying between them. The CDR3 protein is CASSYTGSGELFF. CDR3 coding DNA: TGTGCCAGCAGTTACACCGGTTCGGGGGAGCTGTTTTTT.

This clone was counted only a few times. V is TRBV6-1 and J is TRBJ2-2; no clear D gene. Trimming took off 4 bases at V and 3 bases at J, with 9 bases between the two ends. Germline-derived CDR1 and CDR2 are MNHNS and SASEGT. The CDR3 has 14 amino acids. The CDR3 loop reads CASSVEKHTGELFF. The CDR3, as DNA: TGTGCCAGCAGTGTAGAGAAGCACACCGGGGAGCTGTTTTTT.

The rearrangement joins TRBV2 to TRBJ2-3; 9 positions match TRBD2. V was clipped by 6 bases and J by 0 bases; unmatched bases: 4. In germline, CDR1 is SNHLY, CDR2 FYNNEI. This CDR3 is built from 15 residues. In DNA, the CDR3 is TGTGCCAGCAGGAAAGCGGGGGGCAGCACAGATACGCAGTATTTT. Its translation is CASRKAGGSTDTQYF.

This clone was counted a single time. CDR3 region: CASSAGLAGYYEQYF. DNA of the CDR3: TGTGCCAGCAGTGCAGGGCTAGCGGGCTACTACGAGCAGTACTTC. The V gene is TRBV14, the J gene TRBJ2-7; TRBD2 aligns across 8 bases. CDR3 length: 15 residues. The germline V gene encodes CDR1 SGHDN and CDR2 FVKESK. V dropped 6 bases and J dropped 3; count of bases not matched to a gene: 10. Full variable domain (remainder filled in from reference TRBV14 and TRBJ2-7): EAGVTQFPSHSVIEKGQTVTLRCDPISGHDNLYWYRRVMGKEIKFLLHFVKESKQDESGMPNNRFLAERTGGTYSTLKVQPAELEDSGVYFCASSAGLAGYYEQYFGPGTRLTVT.

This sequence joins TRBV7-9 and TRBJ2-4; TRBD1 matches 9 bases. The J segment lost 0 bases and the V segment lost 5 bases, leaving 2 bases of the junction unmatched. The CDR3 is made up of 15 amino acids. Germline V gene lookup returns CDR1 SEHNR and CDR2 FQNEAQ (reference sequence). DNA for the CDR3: TGTGCCAGCAGCAGGACAGGGGTAGCCAAAAACATTCAGTACTTC. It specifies CASSRTGVAKNIQYF.

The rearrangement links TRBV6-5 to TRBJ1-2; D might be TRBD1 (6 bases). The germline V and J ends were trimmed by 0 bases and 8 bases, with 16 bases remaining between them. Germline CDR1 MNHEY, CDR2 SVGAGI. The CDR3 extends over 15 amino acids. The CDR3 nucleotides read TGTGCCAGCAGTTACTCTGAGATAGGGGGTGAGGGCTACACCTTC. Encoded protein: CASSYSEIGGEGYTF.

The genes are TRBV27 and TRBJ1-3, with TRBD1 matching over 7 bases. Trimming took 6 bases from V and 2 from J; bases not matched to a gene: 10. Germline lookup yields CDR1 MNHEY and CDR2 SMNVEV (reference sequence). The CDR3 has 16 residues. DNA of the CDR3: TGTGCCAGCAGCCATCCCCGGCAGGGGGCTGGAAACACCATATATTTT. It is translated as CASSHPRQGAGNTIYF.